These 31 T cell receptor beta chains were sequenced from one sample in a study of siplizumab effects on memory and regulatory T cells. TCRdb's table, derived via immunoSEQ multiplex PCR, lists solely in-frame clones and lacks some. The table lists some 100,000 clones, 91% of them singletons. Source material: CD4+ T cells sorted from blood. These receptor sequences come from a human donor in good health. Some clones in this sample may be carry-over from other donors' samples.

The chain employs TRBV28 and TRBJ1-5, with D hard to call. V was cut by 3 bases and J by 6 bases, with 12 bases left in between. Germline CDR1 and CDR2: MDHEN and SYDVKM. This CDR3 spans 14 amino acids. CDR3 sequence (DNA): TGTGCCAGCAGTTTGTCGCAGGAGGGTCAGCCCCAGCATTTT. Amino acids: CASSLSQEGQPQHF.

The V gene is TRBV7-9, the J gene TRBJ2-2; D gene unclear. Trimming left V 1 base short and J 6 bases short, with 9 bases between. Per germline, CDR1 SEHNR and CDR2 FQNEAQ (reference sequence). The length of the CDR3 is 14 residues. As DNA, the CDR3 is TGTGCCAGCAGCTTAGAGATCTCCGCCGGGGAGCTGTTTTTT. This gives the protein CASSLEISAGELFF.

CDR3 sequence reads: CASSQVPGVSAGNTIYF. The CDR3 DNA reads TGCGCCAGCAGCCAAGTACCAGGGGTGTCGGCTGGAAACACCATATATTTT. The rearrangement joins TRBV4-1 to TRBJ1-3, with D maybe TRBD1 (6 bases). This CDR3 is built from 17 residues. Per the germline V gene, CDR1 is MGHRA and CDR2 is YSYEKL. V was clipped by 1 base and J by 2 bases, with 15 bases between them.

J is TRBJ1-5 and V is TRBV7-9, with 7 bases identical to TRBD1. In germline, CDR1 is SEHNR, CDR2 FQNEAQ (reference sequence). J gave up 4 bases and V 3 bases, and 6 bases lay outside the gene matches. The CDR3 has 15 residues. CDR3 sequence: CASSLLGGPNQPQHF. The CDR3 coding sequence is TGTGCCAGCAGCTTGTTAGGGGGCCCTAATCAGCCCCAGCATTTT.

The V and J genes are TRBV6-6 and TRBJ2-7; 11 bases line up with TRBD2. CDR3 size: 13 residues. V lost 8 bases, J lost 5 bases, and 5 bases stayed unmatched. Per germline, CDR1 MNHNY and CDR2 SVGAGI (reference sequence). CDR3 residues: CASEGTSGHEQYF. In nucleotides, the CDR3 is TGTGCCAGCGAAGGGACTAGCGGCCACGAGCAGTACTTC.

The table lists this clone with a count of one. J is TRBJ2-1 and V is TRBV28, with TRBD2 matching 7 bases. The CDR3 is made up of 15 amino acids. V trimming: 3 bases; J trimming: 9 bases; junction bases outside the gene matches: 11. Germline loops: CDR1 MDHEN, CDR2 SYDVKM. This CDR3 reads CASSLSGANSLEQFF. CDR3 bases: TGTGCCAGCAGTTTGAGCGGGGCGAATAGTCTTGAGCAGTTCTTC.

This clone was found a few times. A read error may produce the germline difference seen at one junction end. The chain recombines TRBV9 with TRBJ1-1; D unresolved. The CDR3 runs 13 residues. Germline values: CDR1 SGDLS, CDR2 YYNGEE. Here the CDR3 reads CASSVRGNAEAFF. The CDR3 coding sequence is TGTGCCAGCAGCGTTCGCGGGAACGCTGAAGCTTTCTTT.

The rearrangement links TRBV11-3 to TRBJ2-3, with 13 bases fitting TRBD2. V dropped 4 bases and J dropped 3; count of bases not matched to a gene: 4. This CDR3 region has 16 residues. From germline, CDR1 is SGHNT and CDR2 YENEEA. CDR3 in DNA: TGTGCCAGCAGCTCGGGACTAGCGGGAATGACAGATACGCAGTATTTT. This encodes CASSSGLAGMTDTQYF.

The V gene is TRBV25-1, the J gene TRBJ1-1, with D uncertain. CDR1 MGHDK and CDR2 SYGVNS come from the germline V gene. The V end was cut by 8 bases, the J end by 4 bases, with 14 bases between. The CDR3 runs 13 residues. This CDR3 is CASSTGRFTEAFF. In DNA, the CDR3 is TGTGCCAGCTCAACCGGCAGGTTCACTGAAGCTTTCTTT.

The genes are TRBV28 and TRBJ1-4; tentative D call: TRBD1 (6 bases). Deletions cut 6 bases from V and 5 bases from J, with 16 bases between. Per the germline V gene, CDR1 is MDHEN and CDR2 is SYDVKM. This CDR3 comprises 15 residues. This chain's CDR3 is CASSNLAGENEKLFF. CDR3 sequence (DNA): TGTGCCAGCAGCAACCTTGCAGGGGAGAATGAAAAACTGTTTTTT.

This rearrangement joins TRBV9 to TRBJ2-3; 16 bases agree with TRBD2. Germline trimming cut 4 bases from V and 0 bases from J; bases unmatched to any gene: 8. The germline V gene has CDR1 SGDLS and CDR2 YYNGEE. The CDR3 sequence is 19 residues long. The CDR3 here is CASSSPGTSGRGSTDTQYF. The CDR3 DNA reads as TGTGCCAGCAGCTCTCCGGGGACTAGCGGGAGGGGGAGCACAGATACGCAGTATTTT.

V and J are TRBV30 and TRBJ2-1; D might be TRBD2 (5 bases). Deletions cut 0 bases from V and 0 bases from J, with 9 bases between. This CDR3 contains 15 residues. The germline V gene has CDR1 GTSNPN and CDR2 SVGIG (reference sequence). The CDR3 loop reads CAWSVLGSSYNEQFF. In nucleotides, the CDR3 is TGTGCCTGGAGTGTACTAGGGAGCTCCTACAATGAGCAGTTCTTC. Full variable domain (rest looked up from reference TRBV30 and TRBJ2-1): SQTIHQWPATLVQPVGSPLSLECTVEGTSNPNLYWYRQAAGRGLQLLFYSVGIGQISSEVPQNLSASRPQDRQFILSSKKLLLSDSGFYLCAWSVLGSSYNEQFFGPGTRLTVL.

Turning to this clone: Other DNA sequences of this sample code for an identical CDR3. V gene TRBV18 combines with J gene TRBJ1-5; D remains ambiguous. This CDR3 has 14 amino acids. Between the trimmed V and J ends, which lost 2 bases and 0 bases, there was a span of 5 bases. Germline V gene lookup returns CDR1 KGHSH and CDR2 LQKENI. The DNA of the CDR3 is TGTGCCAGCTCACCAACAGATAGCAATCAGCCCCAGCATTTT. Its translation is CASSPTDSNQPQHF.

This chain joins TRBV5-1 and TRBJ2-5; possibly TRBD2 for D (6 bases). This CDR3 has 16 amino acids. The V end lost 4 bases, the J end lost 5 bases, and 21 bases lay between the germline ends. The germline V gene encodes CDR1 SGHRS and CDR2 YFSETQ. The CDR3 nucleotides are TGCGCCAGCAGCCCTATGCGTGCTTCCGGGACTGAGACCCAGTACTTC. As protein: CASSPMRASGTETQYF.

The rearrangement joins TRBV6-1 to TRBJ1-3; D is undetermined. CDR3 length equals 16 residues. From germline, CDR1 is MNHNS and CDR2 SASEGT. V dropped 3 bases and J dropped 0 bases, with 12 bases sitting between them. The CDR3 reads CASSESTLHSGNTIYF. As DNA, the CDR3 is TGTGCCAGCAGTGAGTCCACCCTGCACTCTGGAAACACCATATATTTT.

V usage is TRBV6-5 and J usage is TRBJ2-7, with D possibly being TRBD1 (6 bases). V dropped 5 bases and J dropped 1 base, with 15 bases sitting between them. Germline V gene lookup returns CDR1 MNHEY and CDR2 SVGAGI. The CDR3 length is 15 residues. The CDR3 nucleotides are TGTGCCAGCAGTCGGACAGACTTATTATCCTACGAGCAGTACTTC. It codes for CASSRTDLLSYEQYF.

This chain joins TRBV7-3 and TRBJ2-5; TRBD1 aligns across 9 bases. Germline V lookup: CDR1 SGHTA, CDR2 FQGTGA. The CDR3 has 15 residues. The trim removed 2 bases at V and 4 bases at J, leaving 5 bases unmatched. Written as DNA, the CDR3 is TGTGCCAGCAGCTTAGGGACAGGGTATGGAGAGACCCAGTACTTC. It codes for CASSLGTGYGETQYF.

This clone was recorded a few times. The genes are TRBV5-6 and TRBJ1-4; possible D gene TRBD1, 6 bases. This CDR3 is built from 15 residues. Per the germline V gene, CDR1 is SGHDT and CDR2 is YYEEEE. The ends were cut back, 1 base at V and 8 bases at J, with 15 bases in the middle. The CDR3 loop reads CASSLFGGAQEKLFF. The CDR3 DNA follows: TGTGCCAGCAGCTTGTTCGGGGGGGCGCAGGAAAAACTGTTTTTT.

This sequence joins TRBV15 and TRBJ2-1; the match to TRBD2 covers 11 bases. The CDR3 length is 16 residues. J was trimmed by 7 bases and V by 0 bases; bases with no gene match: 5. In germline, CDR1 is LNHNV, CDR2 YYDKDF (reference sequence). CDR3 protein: CATSRDLAGGRNEQFF. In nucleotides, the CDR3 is TGTGCCACCAGCAGAGACTTAGCGGGAGGGCGGAATGAGCAGTTCTTC.

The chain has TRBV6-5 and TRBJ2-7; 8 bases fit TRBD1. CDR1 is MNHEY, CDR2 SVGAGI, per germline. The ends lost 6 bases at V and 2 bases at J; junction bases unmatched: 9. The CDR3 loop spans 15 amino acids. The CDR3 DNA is TGTGCCAGCAGACCTGAATACAGGGGGGCCTACGAGCAGTACTTC. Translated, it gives CASRPEYRGAYEQYF.

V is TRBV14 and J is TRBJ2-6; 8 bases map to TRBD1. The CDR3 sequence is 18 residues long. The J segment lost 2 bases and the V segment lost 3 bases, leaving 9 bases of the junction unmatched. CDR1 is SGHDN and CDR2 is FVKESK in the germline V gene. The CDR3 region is CASSQAGGVGTGANVLTF. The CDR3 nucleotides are TGTGCCAGCAGCCAGGCAGGGGGCGTGGGTACTGGGGCCAACGTCCTGACTTTC.

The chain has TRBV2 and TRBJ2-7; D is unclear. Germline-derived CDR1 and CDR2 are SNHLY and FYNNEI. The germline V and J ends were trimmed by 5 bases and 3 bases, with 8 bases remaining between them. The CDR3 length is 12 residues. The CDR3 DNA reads TGTGCCAGCAGTCGGGCGAGCTACGAGCAGTACTTC. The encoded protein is CASSRASYEQYF.

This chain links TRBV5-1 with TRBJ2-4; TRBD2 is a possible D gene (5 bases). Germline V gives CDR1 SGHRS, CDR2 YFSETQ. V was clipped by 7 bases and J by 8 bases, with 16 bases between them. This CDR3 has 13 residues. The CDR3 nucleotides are TGCGCCAGCGCCCCCGTTGCGGGCTACATTCAGTACTTC. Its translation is CASAPVAGYIQYF.

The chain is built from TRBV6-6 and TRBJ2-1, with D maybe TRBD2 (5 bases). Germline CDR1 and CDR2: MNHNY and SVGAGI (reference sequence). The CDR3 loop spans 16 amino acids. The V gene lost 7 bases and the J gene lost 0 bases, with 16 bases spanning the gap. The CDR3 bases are TGTGCCAGCAACGACGGACTGGCGAGCTCCTACAATGAGCAGTTCTTC. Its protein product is CASNDGLASSYNEQFF.

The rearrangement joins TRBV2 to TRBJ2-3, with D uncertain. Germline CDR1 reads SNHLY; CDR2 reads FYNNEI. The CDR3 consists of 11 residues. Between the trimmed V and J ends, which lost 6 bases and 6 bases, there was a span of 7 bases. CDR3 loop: CASRSVDTQYF. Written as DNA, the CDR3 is TGTGCCAGCAGGTCCGTGGATACGCAGTATTTT. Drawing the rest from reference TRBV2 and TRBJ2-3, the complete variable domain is EPEVTQTPSHQVTQMGQEVILRCVPISNHLYFYWYRQILGQKVEFLVSFYNNEISEKSEIFDDQFSVERPDGSNFTLKIRSTKLEDSAMYFCASRSVDTQYFGPGTRLTVL.

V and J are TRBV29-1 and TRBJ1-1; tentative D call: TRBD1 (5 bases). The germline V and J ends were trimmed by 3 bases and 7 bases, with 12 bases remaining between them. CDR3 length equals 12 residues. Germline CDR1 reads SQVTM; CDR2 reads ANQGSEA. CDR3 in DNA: TGCAGCGTTGAGACAGCGTTACTTGAAGCTTTCTTT. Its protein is CSVETALLEAFF.

In nucleotides, the CDR3 is TGTGCCAGCAGCTTCAGGGGACAGGACTCTGGAAACACCATATATTTT. As protein: CASSFRGQDSGNTIYF. This chain uses TRBV5-6 with TRBJ1-3; TRBD1 aligns across 8 bases. Germline trimming cut 2 bases from V and 0 bases from J; bases unmatched to any gene: 4. Per the germline V gene, CDR1 is SGHDT and CDR2 is YYEEEE. The CDR3 extends over 16 amino acids.

The DNA for the CDR3 is TGTGCCAGCAGGTCGGGAGGGACACGCTCCTACGAGCAGTACTTC. Translated: CASRSGGTRSYEQYF. J is TRBJ2-7 and V is TRBV6-5, with TRBD2 matching 8 bases. CDR1 MNHEY and CDR2 SVGAGI come from the germline V gene. This CDR3 spans 15 amino acids. V gave up 6 bases and J gave up 0 bases; unmatched junction bases: 7.

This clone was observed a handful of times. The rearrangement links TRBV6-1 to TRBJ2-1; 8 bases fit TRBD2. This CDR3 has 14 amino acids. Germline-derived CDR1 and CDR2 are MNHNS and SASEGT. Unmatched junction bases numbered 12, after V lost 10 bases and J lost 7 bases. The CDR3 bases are TGTGCCACCCGGTTGAGCGGGGGATCAAATGAGCAGTTCTTC. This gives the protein CATRLSGGSNEQFF.

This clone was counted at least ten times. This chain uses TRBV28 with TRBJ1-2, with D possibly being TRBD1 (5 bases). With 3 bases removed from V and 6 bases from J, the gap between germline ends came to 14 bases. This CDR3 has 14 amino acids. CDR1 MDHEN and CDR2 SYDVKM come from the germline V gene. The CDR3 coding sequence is TGTGCCAGCAGTTTCCCTGCGGGGGGTGATGGCTACACCTTC. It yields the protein CASSFPAGGDGYTF.

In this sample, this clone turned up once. CDR3 sequence: CASSPGGTNEKLFF. The CDR3 nucleotides are TGCGCCAGCTCACCCGGGGGAACTAATGAAAAACTGTTTTTT. V usage is TRBV5-1 and J usage is TRBJ1-4; TRBD1 might be the D (5 bases). The CDR3 extends over 14 amino acids. The germline V and J ends were trimmed by 7 bases and 1 base, with 11 bases remaining between them. Germline-derived CDR1 and CDR2 are SGHRS and YFSETQ. The full variable domain, completed using reference TRBV5-1 and TRBJ1-4, is KAGVTQTPRYLIKTRGQQVTLSCSPISGHRSVSWYQQTPGQGLQFLFEYFSETQRNKGNFPGRFSGRQFSNSRSEMNVSTLELGDSALYLCASSPGGTNEKLFFGSGTQLSVL.